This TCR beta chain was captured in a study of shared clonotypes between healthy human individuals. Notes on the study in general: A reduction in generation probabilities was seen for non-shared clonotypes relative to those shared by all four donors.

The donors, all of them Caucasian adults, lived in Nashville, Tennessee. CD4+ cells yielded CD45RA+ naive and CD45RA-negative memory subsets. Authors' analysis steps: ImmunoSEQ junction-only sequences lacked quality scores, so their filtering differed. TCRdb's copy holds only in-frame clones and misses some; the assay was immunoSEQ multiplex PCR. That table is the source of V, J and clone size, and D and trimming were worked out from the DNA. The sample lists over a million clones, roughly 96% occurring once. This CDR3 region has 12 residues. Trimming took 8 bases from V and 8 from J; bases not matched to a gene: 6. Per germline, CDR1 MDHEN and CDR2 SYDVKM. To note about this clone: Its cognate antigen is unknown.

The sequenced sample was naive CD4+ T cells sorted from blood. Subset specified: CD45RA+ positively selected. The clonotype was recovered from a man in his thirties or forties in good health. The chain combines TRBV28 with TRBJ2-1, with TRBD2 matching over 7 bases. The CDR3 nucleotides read TGTGCCAGCGGGAGGGCCCCCCATGAGCAGTTCTTC. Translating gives CASGRAPHEQFF.